Listed here are 13 T cell receptor beta chains from one sample, sequenced in a study of control samples from healthy donors and cancer patients. Profiled with immunoSEQ multiplex PCR; TCRdb holds only in-frame clones, not every one. The table has 150,000 to 200,000 clones, 70% to 90% seen once. The sample taken for sequencing was blood. Receptors originate from a woman in her 30s in good health.

J is TRBJ2-1 and V is TRBV5-4; the match to TRBD2 covers 9 bases. CDR3 size: 17 residues. The germline CDR1 and CDR2 sequences are SGHNT and YYREEE (reference sequence). Trimming at V came to 4 bases and at J to 8 bases, leaving 16 bases not matched to a gene. CDR3 nucleotide sequence: TGTGCCAGCAGCCCCCTAGGGGGGGCGGGGGGGCGGGATGAGCAGTTCTTC. Amino acid sequence: CASSPLGGAGGRDEQFF.

This rearrangement joins TRBV24-1 to TRBJ2-7, with D unclear. The germline V and J ends were trimmed by 1 base and 7 bases, with 7 bases remaining between them. The CDR3 loop spans 12 amino acids. The V gene's germline CDR1 is KGHDR and CDR2 SFDVKD. The CDR3: CATSDFGKEQYF. The CDR3 nucleotides read TGTGCCACCAGTGATTTTGGGAAAGAGCAGTACTTC.

The chain links TRBV11-2 to TRBJ2-3, with TRBD2 matching over 7 bases. Germline V gene sequence: CDR1 SGHAT, CDR2 FQNNGV. The CDR3 consists of 16 residues. Germline trimming cut 4 bases from V and 0 bases from J; bases unmatched to any gene: 7. CDR3 residues: CASSYVTSSSTDTQYF. CDR3 nucleotides: TGTGCCAGCAGCTACGTGACTAGCTCTAGCACAGATACGCAGTATTTT.

This chain links TRBV20-1 with TRBJ2-1; D is unresolved. This CDR3 comprises 15 residues. Germline V lookup: CDR1 DFQATT, CDR2 SNEGSKA (reference sequence). V lost 3 bases and J 2 bases, leaving 14 bases between the germline ends. DNA of the CDR3: TGCAGTGCTAGTCCTAGTTTGGGTACCTACAATGAGCAGTTCTTC. Translating gives CSASPSLGTYNEQFF.

The chain links TRBV5-6 to TRBJ2-7; 8 positions match TRBD2. This CDR3 is built from 15 residues. Germline V gives CDR1 SGHDT, CDR2 YYEEEE. The trim removed 4 bases at V and 6 bases at J, leaving 12 bases unmatched. The CDR3 bases are TGTGCCAGCAGCCATCGACTGCGGGGGGAGGTCGAGCAGTACTTC. Amino acid sequence: CASSHRLRGEVEQYF.

The CDR3 here is CASSLGGGRNQPQHF. The CDR3 DNA sequence: TGCGCCAGCAGCTTGGGTGGGGGTAGGAATCAGCCCCAGCATTTT. The V and J genes are TRBV5-1 and TRBJ1-5; D might be TRBD1 (5 bases). The germline V gene has CDR1 SGHRS and CDR2 YFSETQ. The ends were cut back, 0 bases at V and 4 bases at J, with 11 bases in the middle. The CDR3 is 15 amino acids.

The J gene is TRBJ1-1, the V gene TRBV2; 7 bases line up with TRBD1. V gave up 0 bases and J gave up 4 bases; unmatched junction bases: 2. This CDR3 has 14 amino acids. Germline V lookup: CDR1 SNHLY, CDR2 FYNNEI. The CDR3 loop is CASSEAAGGTEAFF. In nucleotides, the CDR3 is TGTGCCAGCAGTGAAGCGGCAGGGGGCACTGAAGCTTTCTTT.

This chain links TRBV20-1 with TRBJ2-3; D is possibly TRBD2 (5 bases). Germline V gives CDR1 DFQATT, CDR2 SNEGSKA (reference sequence). The CDR3 extends over 11 amino acids. The ends were cut back, 5 bases at V and 6 bases at J, with 9 bases in the middle. In DNA form, the CDR3 reads TGCAGTGCTCCCCGGAGGGATACGCAGTATTTT. This encodes CSAPRRDTQYF.

V and J are TRBV7-9 and TRBJ1-1, with TRBD1 matching over 8 bases. The J segment lost 1 base and the V segment lost 5 bases, leaving 3 bases of the junction unmatched. The CDR3 runs 14 residues. CDR1 and CDR2 (germline): SEHNR, FQNEAQ (reference sequence). CDR3 in DNA: TGTGCCAGCAGCCGGACAGGGAAGAACACTGAAGCTTTCTTT. Protein: CASSRTGKNTEAFF.

The chain uses TRBV27 and TRBJ2-3; 10 bases are a match to TRBD2. CDR1 is MNHEY, CDR2 SMNVEV, per germline (reference sequence). This CDR3 is 17 amino acids long. V was clipped by 4 bases and J by 5 bases; unmatched bases: 12. The chain's CDR3 is CASSSTGTSALKDTQYF. The CDR3 DNA follows: TGTGCCAGCAGTTCGACCGGGACTAGCGCCCTTAAAGATACGCAGTATTTT.

The rearrangement links TRBV18 to TRBJ2-5; TRBD2 is a possible D gene (5 bases). Germline V lookup: CDR1 KGHSH, CDR2 LQKENI. This CDR3 is 15 amino acids long. Trimming pared 2 bases from V and 5 bases from J, leaving 15 bases between. The CDR3 DNA reads as TGTGCCAGCTCACCAGGGAGCGGTTTAGGGGAGACCCAGTACTTC. Amino acids: CASSPGSGLGETQYF.

This clone was counted once. This chain joins TRBV19 and TRBJ2-7; D uncertain. V was clipped by 5 bases and J by 6 bases, with 11 bases between them. Germline CDR1 is LNHDA and CDR2 is SQIVND (reference sequence). The CDR3 spans 12 residues. CDR3 amino acids: CASSSHSGEQYF. Here the CDR3 DNA reads TGTGCCAGTAGTTCCCACTCGGGCGAGCAGTACTTC.

This clone came up once. The chain recombines TRBV6-5 with TRBJ1-1, with unresolved D. CDR3 length equals 16 residues. V shed 0 bases and J shed 7 bases, with 18 bases lying between them. The germline CDR1 and CDR2 sequences are MNHEY and SVGAGI. For the CDR3, the DNA is TGTGCCAGCAGTTACTCACGACCCGGTGTGAGCGGTGAAGCTTTCTTT. It is translated as CASSYSRPGVSGEAFF.